This TCR beta chain is drawn from a study of molecular identifiers for immune sequencing clone quantification. Across the study: Replicate RNA came from about 20,000 or 100,000 naive CD8 cells and was split five ways, and four parts were sequenced.

TCRdb independently ran MiXCR on the PCR reads; one entry per CDR3 protein. The sample has about 500,000 distinct CDR3 sequences, roughly 23% seen once. This clonotype was counted at least ten times. The clonotype was recovered from a human donor in good health. Some libraries in this study had Jurkat cell RNA spiked in. The sequencing sample was made of naive CD8+ T cells from blood, with Jurkat cell RNA spiked in. The sample's subset: FACS-sorted CD8+CD4-CCR7+CD45RA+ naive T cells.

CDR3 in amino acids: CASHSGGGTDTQYF. The CDR3 DNA follows: TGTGCCAGCCATAGCGGGGGCGGCACAGATACGCAGTATTTT. V gene TRBV27 combines with J gene TRBJ2-3, with 9 bases that match TRBD2. From germline, CDR1 is MNHEY and CDR2 SMNVEV (reference sequence). The CDR3 contains 14 residues. V shed 8 bases and J 1 base; nucleotides not matched to a gene: 4.